This T cell receptor (beta chain) was identified in a study of cytomegalovirus exposure and HLA in healthy donors. Sequencing was performed with immunoSEQ multiplex PCR; in TCRdb, only in-frame clones are kept and a portion is missing. This table has some 350,000 clones, roughly 90% appearing once. This CDR3 has 13 amino acids. V was trimmed by 7 bases and J by 3 bases, leaving 13 bases between them. Looked up from germline, CDR1 is LNHDA and CDR2 is SQIVND (reference sequence). The sequence was obtained from a woman aged 25 to 39 in good health and CMV-seropositive. V is TRBV19 and J is TRBJ2-7; maybe TRBD2 (6 bases). Specimen: PBMCs. CDR3: CASKGQGLYEQYF. CDR3 DNA: TGTGCCAGTAAGGGTCAGGGACTCTACGAGCAGTACTTC.